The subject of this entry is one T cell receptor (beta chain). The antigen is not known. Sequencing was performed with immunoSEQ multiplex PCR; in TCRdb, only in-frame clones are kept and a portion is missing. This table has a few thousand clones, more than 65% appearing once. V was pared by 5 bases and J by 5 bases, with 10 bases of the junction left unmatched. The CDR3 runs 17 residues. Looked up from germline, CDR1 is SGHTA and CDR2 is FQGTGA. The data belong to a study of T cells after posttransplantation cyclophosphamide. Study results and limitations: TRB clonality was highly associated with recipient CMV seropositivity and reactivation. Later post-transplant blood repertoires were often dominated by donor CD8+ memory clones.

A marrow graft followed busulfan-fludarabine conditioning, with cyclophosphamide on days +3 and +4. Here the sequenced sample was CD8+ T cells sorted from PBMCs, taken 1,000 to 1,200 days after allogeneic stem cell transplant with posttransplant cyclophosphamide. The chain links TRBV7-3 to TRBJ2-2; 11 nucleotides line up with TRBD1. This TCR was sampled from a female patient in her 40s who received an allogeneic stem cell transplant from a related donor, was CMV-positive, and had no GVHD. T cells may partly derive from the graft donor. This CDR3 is CASSLHRDRGYTGELFF. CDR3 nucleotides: TGTGCCAGCAGCCTCCACCGGGACAGGGGGTATACCGGGGAGCTGTTTTTT.